This TCR beta chain was retrieved from a study of T-cell reconstitution after alpha-beta-depleted transplantation in children. The study, taken as a whole, reports: Surviving recipient T cells and thymic progenitors underlay high day-60 TCRbeta diversity in some patients. Two months or so post-transplant, alpha-beta T cells reportedly derived from several hundred expanded graft clones. Newly generated T cells supplied most T-cell counts and diversity one year post-transplant.

This clonotype was observed many times. Its specificity is unknown. TCRbeta library preparation incorporated unique molecular identifiers. One entry per CDR3 protein, called by TCRdb with MiXCR from the PCR reads. This sample has about 340,000 distinct CDR3 sequences, with about a sixth found just once. Losses at the gene ends were 7 bases for V and 8 bases for J; bases not matched to a gene: 5. This CDR3 is 14 amino acids long. Germline V gene sequence: CDR1 ENHRY, CDR2 SYGVKD. The chain has TRBV10-3 and TRBJ2-1, with 13 nucleotides matching TRBD2. The sample was PBMCs, mostly from graft donor cells, taken 360 days after TCRalphabeta/CD19-depleted stem cell transplant. The clonotype originates from a male patient aged 2-9 years who had a stem cell transplant for acute lymphoblastic leukemia, so the T cells may come from the graft donor. In DNA, the CDR3 is TGTGCCATCACCTCGGGACTAGCGGGATATGAGCAGTTCTTC. It translates to CAITSGLAGYEQFF.